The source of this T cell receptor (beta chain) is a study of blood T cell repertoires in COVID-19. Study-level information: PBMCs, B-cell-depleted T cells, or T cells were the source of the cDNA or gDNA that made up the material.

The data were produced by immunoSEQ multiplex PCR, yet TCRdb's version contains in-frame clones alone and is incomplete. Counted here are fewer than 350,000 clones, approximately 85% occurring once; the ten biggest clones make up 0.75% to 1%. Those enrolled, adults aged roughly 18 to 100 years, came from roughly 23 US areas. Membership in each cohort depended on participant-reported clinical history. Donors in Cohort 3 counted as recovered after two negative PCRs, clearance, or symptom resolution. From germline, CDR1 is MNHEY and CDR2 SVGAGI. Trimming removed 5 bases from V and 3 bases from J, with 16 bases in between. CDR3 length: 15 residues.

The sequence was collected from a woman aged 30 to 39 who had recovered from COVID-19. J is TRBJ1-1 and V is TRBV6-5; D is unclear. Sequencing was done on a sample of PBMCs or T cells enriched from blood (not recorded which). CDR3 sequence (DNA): TGTGCCAGCAGTCCCCTGAGGGAGGGCGACACTGAAGCTTTCTTT. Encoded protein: CASSPLREGDTEAFF.